The 32 T cell receptor beta chains given below trace back to one sample, sequenced in a study of response to subunit inactivated influenza vaccine. Each CDR3 protein is one row after TCRdb ran MiXCR on the RT-PCR reads. The table has just under 550,000 distinct CDR3 sequences, under 25% seen once. The sample was also linked to a second study, of T cells expressing NK-cell markers. Per that paper: Making the TCR beta cDNA relied on 5'RACE template switching with UMIs.

The material sequenced was CD4+ T cells sorted from PBMCs, taken 12 days after vaccination. Receptors were obtained from a middle-aged man who received an inactivated influenza vaccine.

V and J are TRBV6-2 or TRBV6-3 and TRBJ1-2; the D is unclear. The V and J ends lost 7 bases and 4 bases respectively, with 16 bases between them. This CDR3 contains 14 residues. In germline, CDR1 is MNHEY, CDR2 SVGEGT. CDR3 DNA: TGTGCCAGCACCCTCCCTCCGGGGAGCTATGGCTACACCTTC. Its translation is CASTLPPGSYGYTF.

In this sample, this clonotype turned up a few times. The CDR3 sequence is CASSEYYQGRETEAFF. Written as DNA, the CDR3 is TGTGCCAGCAGTGAATATTATCAGGGGCGGGAGACTGAAGCTTTCTTT. V and J are TRBV25-1 and TRBJ1-1, with D perhaps TRBD1 (6 bases). Germline CDR1 is MGHDK and CDR2 is SYGVNS. This CDR3 spans 16 amino acids. Between the trimmed V and J ends, which lost 0 bases and 5 bases, there was a span of 16 bases.

The CDR3 nucleotides read TGCAGTGCCCAGCTTGGAACTAGCACAGATACGCAGTATTTT. Protein: CSAQLGTSTDTQYF. The chain links TRBV20-1 to TRBJ2-3; no clear D. CDR1 is DFQATT and CDR2 is SNEGSKA in the germline V gene (reference sequence). The CDR3 contains 14 residues. V was pared by 6 bases and J by 0 bases, with 13 bases between.

This clonotype was observed a handful of times. The rearrangement uses TRBV11-2 and TRBJ2-7; the D gene is possibly TRBD2 (5 bases). The germline V and J ends were trimmed by 6 bases and 6 bases, with 9 bases remaining between them. The germline V gene encodes CDR1 SGHAT and CDR2 FQNNGV. This CDR3 comprises 11 residues. The CDR3 bases are TGTGCCAGCAGGGCGGGTGGCGAGCAGTACTTC. It codes for CASRAGGEQYF.

This clonotype was observed a handful of times. In nucleotides, the CDR3 is TGTGCCAGCAGTTTAGCGCGCGGTTCCTACCAAGAGACCCAGTACTTC. Amino acids: CASSLARGSYQETQYF. The rearrangement links TRBV12-3 or TRBV12-4 to TRBJ2-5; no firm D call. Trimming removed 0 bases from V and 0 bases from J, with 11 bases in between. This CDR3 spans 16 amino acids.

This clonotype was detected many times. This sequence joins TRBV7-2 and TRBJ2-3; D is undetermined. CDR1 is SGHTA and CDR2 is FQGNSA in the germline V gene. This CDR3 contains 13 residues. Trimming took 5 bases from V and 4 from J, leaving 10 bases between them. The CDR3 is CASSPRKADTQYF. CDR3 nucleotide sequence: TGTGCCAGCAGCCCTAGAAAGGCAGATACGCAGTATTTT.

The genes are TRBV27 and TRBJ1-5; maybe TRBD1 (5 bases). Germline CDR1 is MNHEY and CDR2 is SMNVEV (reference sequence). CDR3 length: 14 amino acids. Trimming removed 2 bases from V and 6 bases from J, with 11 bases in between. DNA for the CDR3: TGTGCCAGCAGTTTAATGGGGGAGGTTCAGCCCCAGCATTTT. As protein: CASSLMGEVQPQHF.

This clonotype was counted between two and nine times. CDR3 loop: CAIRGPQETQYF. CDR3 bases: TGTGCCATCAGGGGACCACAAGAGACCCAGTACTTC. V and J are TRBV10-3 and TRBJ2-5; D assignment may be TRBD1 or TRBD2 (5 bases each). Germline V gives CDR1 ENHRY, CDR2 SYGVKD. Trimming took 6 bases from V and 2 from J, leaving 7 bases between them. This CDR3 has 12 residues.

Ten or more counts support this clonotype. The gene calls are TRBV10-3 and TRBJ2-1, with 8 bases identical to TRBD1. Germline CDR1 reads ENHRY; CDR2 reads SYGVKD. The junction had 9 bases not matched to a gene; V was cut back by 4 bases and J by 4 bases. The CDR3 runs 16 residues. The CDR3 spells CAISGGTGKNYNEQFF. The CDR3 nucleotides are TGTGCCATCAGTGGGGGGACAGGTAAAAATTACAATGAGCAGTTCTTC.

This sequence joins TRBV5-1 and TRBJ2-3; TRBD2 matches 9 bases. The germline V gene has CDR1 SGHRS and CDR2 YFSETQ. Losses at the gene ends were 7 bases for V and 2 bases for J; bases not matched to a gene: 8. The CDR3 totals 15 residues. CDR3 nucleotide sequence: TGCGCCAGCGCCCAGCGGGGGGATGACACAGATACGCAGTATTTT. It codes for CASAQRGDDTDTQYF.

The sample holds a few counts of this clonotype. This chain uses TRBV7-2 with TRBJ2-7; 10 positions agree with TRBD2. V dropped 5 bases and J dropped 8; count of bases not matched to a gene: 12. The CDR3 covers 15 residues. In germline, CDR1 is SGHTA, CDR2 FQGNSA. The CDR3 sequence is CASSKILAGDHKQYF. The CDR3, as DNA: TGTGCCAGCAGCAAGATTCTAGCGGGGGATCACAAGCAGTACTTC.

The V and J genes are TRBV28 and TRBJ2-1, with 8 positions matching TRBD1. The CDR3 has 15 amino acids. The V gene end was trimmed by 3 bases and the J gene end by 6 bases; junction bases not matched to a gene: 7. CDR1 is MDHEN and CDR2 is SYDVKM in the germline V gene. The CDR3 coding sequence is TGTGCCAGCAGTTTGAGTGGACAGGGTCTCAATGAGCAGTTCTTC. It is translated as CASSLSGQGLNEQFF.

The chain carries TRBV12-3 or TRBV12-4 and TRBJ2-3; no definite D call. The CDR3 has 13 amino acids. Trimming took 5 bases from V and 4 from J, leaving 10 bases between them. Here the CDR3 DNA reads TGTGCCAGCAGTATAAACCGGGCAGATACGCAGTATTTT. This translates into CASSINRADTQYF.

This clonotype was counted a few times. This chain links TRBV5-1 with TRBJ2-7; TRBD2 might be the D (6 bases). The CDR3 consists of 15 residues. Germline CDR1 SGHRS, CDR2 YFSETQ. The ends were cut back, 0 bases at V and 6 bases at J, with 16 bases in the middle. The CDR3: CASSLERTTTGEQYF. The CDR3 region has the DNA TGCGCCAGCAGCTTGGAGCGGACTACTACTGGCGAGCAGTACTTC.

The V call is TRBV7-9, the J call TRBJ1-2; D may be TRBD1 (5 bases). The germline V gene encodes CDR1 SEHNR and CDR2 FQNEAQ (reference sequence). The germline V and J ends were trimmed by 5 bases and 7 bases, with 14 bases remaining between them. CDR3 length: 13 residues. In DNA form, the CDR3 reads TGTGCCAGCAGCCCGTCCGGCAGGGTTGGCTACACCTTC. Protein sequence: CASSPSGRVGYTF.

The chain couples TRBV3-1 to TRBJ2-7; D unresolved. V gave up 0 bases and J gave up 7 bases, with 7 bases separating them. The germline CDR1 and CDR2 sequences are LGHDT and YNNKEL (reference sequence). The CDR3 is made up of 12 amino acids. The CDR3 region has the DNA TGTGCCAGCAGCCAAGATACGCCGGAGCAGTACTTC. It codes for CASSQDTPEQYF.

The chain employs TRBV5-8 and TRBJ2-7, with D maybe TRBD2 (5 bases). This CDR3 is 15 amino acids long. Germline V gene sequence: CDR1 SGHTS, CDR2 YDEGEE. V lost 4 bases to trimming and J lost 4 bases, with 18 bases between them. The CDR3 protein is CASSRGPNTNYEQYF. As DNA, the CDR3 is TGTGCCAGCAGCCGGGGTCCTAACACTAATTACGAGCAGTACTTC. Full variable domain (outside the CDR3, taken from reference TRBV5-8 and TRBJ2-7): EAGVTQSPTHLIKTRGQQATLRCSPISGHTSVYWYQQALGLGLQFLLWYDEGEERNRGNFPPRFSGRQFPNYSSELNVNALELEDSALYLCASSRGPNTNYEQYFGPGTRLTVT.

The rearrangement uses TRBV7-2 and TRBJ2-1; 8 nucleotides align to TRBD2. The trim removed 3 bases at V and 8 bases at J, leaving 6 bases unmatched. From germline, CDR1 is SGHTA and CDR2 FQGNSA. CDR3 length: 14 amino acids. The CDR3 spells CASSLGLVSYEQFF. The CDR3 DNA reads as TGTGCCAGCAGCTTGGGACTAGTTTCTTATGAGCAGTTCTTC.

This clonotype has more than one count but fewer than ten. The rearrangement uses TRBV20-1 and TRBJ1-2; weak D call: TRBD1 (5 bases). Germline values: CDR1 DFQATT, CDR2 SNEGSKA (reference sequence). V was pared by 3 bases and J by 0 bases, with 11 bases between. This CDR3 contains 14 residues. DNA for the CDR3: TGCAGTGCTAGGGGGGAAACTACTAACTATGGCTACACCTTC. Amino acids: CSARGETTNYGYTF.

This clonotype has a handful of counts. The chain couples TRBV7-2 to TRBJ2-1, with unresolved D. This CDR3 is built from 14 residues. Germline CDR1 is SGHTA and CDR2 is FQGNSA. The ends were cut back, 6 bases at V and 0 bases at J, with 9 bases in the middle. The CDR3 is CASREASSYNEQFF. The CDR3 DNA follows: TGTGCCAGCAGAGAAGCGAGCTCCTACAATGAGCAGTTCTTC. Based on the CDR3 plus reference TRBV7-2 and TRBJ2-1, the full variable domain is GAGVSQSPSNKVTEKGKDVELRCDPISGHTALYWYRQSLGQGLEFLIYFQGNSAPDKSGLPSDRFSAERTGGSVSTLTIQRTQQEDSAVYLCASREASSYNEQFFGPGTRLTVL.

There are a few counts of this clonotype. This chain uses TRBV5-6 with TRBJ2-7, with D perhaps being TRBD1 or TRBD2 (5 bases each). The length of the CDR3 is 13 residues. The germline V and J ends were trimmed by 7 bases and 2 bases, with 13 bases remaining between them. Germline V gene data show CDR1 as SGHDT and CDR2 as YYEEEE. The CDR3 is CASGRDGTYEQYF. CDR3 nucleotide sequence: TGTGCCAGCGGCCGGGACGGCACCTACGAGCAGTACTTC.

This clonotype has only a few counts. The chain couples TRBV7-9 to TRBJ2-3, with D uncertain. The germline V gene has CDR1 SEHNR and CDR2 FQNEAQ (reference sequence). The CDR3 has 15 amino acids. Trimming stripped 1 base from V and 0 bases from J, with 8 bases between. CDR3 bases: TGTGCCAGCAGCTTAGTCGCCAGAAGCACAGATACGCAGTATTTT. This codes for CASSLVARSTDTQYF.

Concerning this clonotype: At one end, the junction sequence differs from germline, possibly due to a read error. This chain connects TRBV7-7 to TRBJ2-3; D tentatively fits TRBD1 or TRBD2 (5 bases each). Germline-derived CDR1 and CDR2 are SSHAT and FNYEAQ (reference sequence). The CDR3 loop spans 12 amino acids. The CDR3: CASSPGTGTQYF. The CDR3 DNA reads TGTGCTAGCAGCCCCGGGACCGGTACGCAGTATTTT.

This clonotype was recorded a few times. The chain has TRBV29-1 and TRBJ1-1; the D is unclear. Germline CDR1 and CDR2: SQVTM and ANQGSEA. CDR3 length: 13 amino acids. V was trimmed by 6 bases and J by 3 bases, leaving 14 bases between them. CDR3 sequence (DNA): TGCAGCGTGAAACGAGACCGGGACACTGAAGCTTTCTTT. This sequence encodes CSVKRDRDTEAFF.

This clonotype was recorded a few times. The V gene is TRBV18, the J gene TRBJ2-7; 7 positions agree with TRBD2. V shed 4 bases and J 2 bases; nucleotides not matched to a gene: 5. Germline V gene lookup returns CDR1 KGHSH and CDR2 LQKENI. This CDR3 region has 14 residues. The CDR3 is CASSRGAGTYEQYF. The CDR3 DNA sequence: TGTGCCAGCTCACGGGGAGCGGGGACCTACGAGCAGTACTTC.

This clonotype was seen a handful of times. This chain joins TRBV7-6 and TRBJ2-3; TRBD1 is a possible D gene (5 bases). The CDR3 runs 16 residues. The germline CDR1 and CDR2 sequences are SGHVS and FNYEAQ. Trimming removed 2 bases at V and 1 base at J, with 13 bases between. This chain's CDR3 is CASSLRGPHGTDTQYF. The CDR3 coding sequence is TGTGCCAGCAGCTTAAGGGGCCCGCACGGCACAGATACGCAGTATTTT.

The chain employs TRBV7-2 and TRBJ2-2, with 11 bases aligning to TRBD1. V lost 3 bases to trimming and J lost 6 bases; unmatched junction nucleotides: 3. The germline V gene has CDR1 SGHTA and CDR2 FQGNSA. The CDR3 contains 15 residues. In DNA, the CDR3 is TGTGCCAGCAGCTTCCGGGACAGGGGGTCCGGGGAGCTGTTTTTT. Protein: CASSFRDRGSGELFF.

Only a few counts were recorded for this clonotype. The V gene is TRBV15, the J gene TRBJ1-1, with D unclear. Trimming pared 3 bases from V and 0 bases from J, leaving 5 bases between. Germline CDR1 LNHNV, CDR2 YYDKDF (reference sequence). The CDR3 is made up of 13 amino acids. In DNA, the CDR3 is TGTGCCACCAGCAGCGACATGAACACTGAAGCTTTCTTT. Amino acid sequence: CATSSDMNTEAFF.

This clonotype has only a few counts. This rearrangement joins TRBV5-5 to TRBJ2-5; TRBD1 is a possible D gene (6 bases). The CDR3 sequence is 15 residues long. Trimming left V 4 bases short and J 1 base short, with 14 bases between. Germline CDR1 and CDR2: SGHKS and YYEKEE (reference sequence). CDR3: CASSQQTGTQETQYF. As DNA, the CDR3 is TGTGCCAGCAGCCAACAGACAGGAACCCAAGAGACCCAGTACTTC.

This clonotype was recorded a few times. The rearrangement joins TRBV7-2 to TRBJ1-4, with D possibly matching TRBD1 (6 bases). The V and J ends lost 0 bases and 4 bases respectively, with 21 bases between them. This CDR3 contains 19 residues. The V gene's germline CDR1 is SGHTA and CDR2 FQGNSA. The CDR3 here is CASSLALGGAPQFNEKLFF. CDR3 DNA: TGTGCCAGCAGCTTAGCGCTGGGGGGGGCGCCTCAGTTTAATGAAAAACTGTTTTTT.

This clonotype appeared many times. This chain joins TRBV29-1 and TRBJ2-4, with TRBD1 matching 9 bases. V shed 0 bases, J shed 7 bases, and the junction held 7 bases outside the gene matches. CDR3 length equals 15 residues. Germline assignment: CDR1 SQVTM and CDR2 ANQGSEA. CDR3 loop: CSVEETGGRGNIQYF. The DNA of the CDR3 is TGCAGCGTTGAAGAAACAGGGGGCCGAGGGAACATTCAGTACTTC.

This clonotype occurred a few times. V is TRBV29-1 and J is TRBJ1-3; the D is unclear. Per the germline V gene, CDR1 is SQVTM and CDR2 is ANQGSEA. Trimming removed 4 bases at V and 1 base at J, with 11 bases between. CDR3 length: 14 amino acids. The CDR3 DNA is TGCAGCGTTGGCGAGCCCCCATCTGGAAACACCATATATTTT. It encodes CSVGEPPSGNTIYF.